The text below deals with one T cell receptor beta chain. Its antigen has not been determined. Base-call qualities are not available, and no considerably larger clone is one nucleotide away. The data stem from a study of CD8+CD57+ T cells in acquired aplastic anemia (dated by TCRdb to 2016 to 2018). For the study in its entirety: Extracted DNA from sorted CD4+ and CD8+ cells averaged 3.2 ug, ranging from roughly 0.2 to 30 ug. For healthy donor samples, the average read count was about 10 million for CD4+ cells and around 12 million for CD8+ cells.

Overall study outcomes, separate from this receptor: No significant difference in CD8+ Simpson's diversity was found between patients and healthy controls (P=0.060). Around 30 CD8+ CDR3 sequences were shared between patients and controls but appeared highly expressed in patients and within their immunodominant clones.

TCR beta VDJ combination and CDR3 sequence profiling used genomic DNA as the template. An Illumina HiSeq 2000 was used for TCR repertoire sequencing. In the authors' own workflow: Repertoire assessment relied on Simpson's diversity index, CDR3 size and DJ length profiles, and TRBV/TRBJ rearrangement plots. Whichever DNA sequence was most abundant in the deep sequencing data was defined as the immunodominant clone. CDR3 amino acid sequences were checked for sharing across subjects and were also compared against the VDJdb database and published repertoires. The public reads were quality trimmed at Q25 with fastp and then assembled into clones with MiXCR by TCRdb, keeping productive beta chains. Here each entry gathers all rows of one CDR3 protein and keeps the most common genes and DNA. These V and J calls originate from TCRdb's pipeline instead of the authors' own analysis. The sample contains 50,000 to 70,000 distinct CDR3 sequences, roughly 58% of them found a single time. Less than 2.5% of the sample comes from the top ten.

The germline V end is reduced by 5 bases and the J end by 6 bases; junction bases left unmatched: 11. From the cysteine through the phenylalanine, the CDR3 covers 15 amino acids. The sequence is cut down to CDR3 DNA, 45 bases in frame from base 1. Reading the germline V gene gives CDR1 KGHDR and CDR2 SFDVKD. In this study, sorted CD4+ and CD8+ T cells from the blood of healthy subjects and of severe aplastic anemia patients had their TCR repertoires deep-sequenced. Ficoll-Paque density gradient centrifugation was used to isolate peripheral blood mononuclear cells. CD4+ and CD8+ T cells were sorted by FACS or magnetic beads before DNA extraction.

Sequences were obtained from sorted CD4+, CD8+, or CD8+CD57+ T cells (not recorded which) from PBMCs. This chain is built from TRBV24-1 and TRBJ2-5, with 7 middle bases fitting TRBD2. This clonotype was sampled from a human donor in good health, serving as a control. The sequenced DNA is TGTGCCACCAGTGGGACGGATGGCGGGAGACAGACCCAGTACTTC. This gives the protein CATSGTDGGRQTQYF.